Described below is a single T cell receptor (beta chain) sequence and its context. Antigen unknown. The sample belongs to a study of beta chain features in type 1 diabetes. General study findings and limits: Patients with Type 1 diabetes showed moderately but significantly shorter TCRB CDR3s in all four CD4+ subsets.

This CDR3 is built from 10 residues. V shed 6 bases, J shed 11 bases, and the junction held 3 bases outside the gene matches. The germline V gene encodes CDR1 MDHEN and CDR2 SYDVKM. The sequenced template was cDNA made from the entire isolated RNA. The repertoire was sequenced with immunoSEQ multiplex PCR; TCRdb's copy has only in-frame clones and lacks some. The table shows about 170,000 clones, with approximately 7.8% occurring only once. The source is a woman in her 40s with type 1 diabetes. Sequenced: central memory CD4+ T cells from blood. V is TRBV28 and J is TRBJ1-1; TRBD1 agrees at 7 bases. The CDR3 loop is CASRTGKAFF. The CDR3 DNA is TGTGCCAGCAGGACAGGGAAGGCTTTCTTT.